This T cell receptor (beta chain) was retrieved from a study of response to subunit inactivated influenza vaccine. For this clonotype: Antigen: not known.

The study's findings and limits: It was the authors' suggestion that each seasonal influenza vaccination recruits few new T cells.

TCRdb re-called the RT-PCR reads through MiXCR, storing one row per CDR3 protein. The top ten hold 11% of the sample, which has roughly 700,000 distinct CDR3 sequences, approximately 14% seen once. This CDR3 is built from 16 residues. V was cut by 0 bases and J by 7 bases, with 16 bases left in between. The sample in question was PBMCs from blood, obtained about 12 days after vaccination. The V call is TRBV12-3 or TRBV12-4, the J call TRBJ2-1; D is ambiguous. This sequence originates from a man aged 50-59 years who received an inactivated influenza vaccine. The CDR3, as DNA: TGTGCCAGCAGTTTAGCGCTAAGGCTAGTCAGGAATGAGCAGTTCTTC. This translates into CASSLALRLVRNEQFF.